This TCR beta chain was sequenced for a study of identical twins. Deletions cut 5 bases from V and 4 bases from J, with 9 bases between. This CDR3 comprises 13 residues. Ten or more counts support this clonotype. TCRdb passed the 5' RACE reads through MiXCR, listing each CDR3 protein once. Here the sample spans about 340,000 distinct CDR3 sequences, roughly 9% being singletons. Material for sequencing was naive T cells sorted from blood. This TCR was sampled from a woman aged 50 to 60 in good health. V and J are TRBV12-3 or TRBV12-4 and TRBJ1-5, with D unresolved. This CDR3 reads CASSRKNNQPQHF. CDR3 bases: TGTGCCAGCAGTAGGAAGAATAATCAGCCCCAGCATTTT.